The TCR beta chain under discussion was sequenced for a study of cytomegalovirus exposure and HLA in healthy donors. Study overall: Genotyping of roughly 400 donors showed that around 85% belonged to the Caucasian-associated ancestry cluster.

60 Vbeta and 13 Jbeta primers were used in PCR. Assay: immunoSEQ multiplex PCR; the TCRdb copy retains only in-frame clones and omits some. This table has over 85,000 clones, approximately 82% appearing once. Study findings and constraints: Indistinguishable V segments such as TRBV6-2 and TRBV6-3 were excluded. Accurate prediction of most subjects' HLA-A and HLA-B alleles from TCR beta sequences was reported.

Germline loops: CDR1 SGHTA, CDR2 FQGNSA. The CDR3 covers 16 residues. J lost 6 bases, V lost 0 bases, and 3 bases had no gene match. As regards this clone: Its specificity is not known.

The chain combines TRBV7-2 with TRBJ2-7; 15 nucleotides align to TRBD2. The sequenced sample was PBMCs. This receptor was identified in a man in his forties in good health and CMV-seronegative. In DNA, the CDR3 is TGTGCCAGCAGCTTAGCCGGACTAGCGGGGGGGCTCGAGCAGTACTTC. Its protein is CASSLAGLAGGLEQYF.